Here is one TCR beta chain with its context. The germline gives CDR1 LGHDT, CDR2 YNNKEL (reference sequence). This CDR3 spans 13 amino acids. The data derive from a study of T cells expressing NK-cell markers. TCRdb re-analyzed the 5' RACE reads; it lists each CDR3 protein once, without DNA. The specimen's table records about 550,000 distinct CDR3 sequences. The sample comprised blood T cells: a sorted CD56 or NKG2C T cell subset, CD4+ or CD8+ T cells, or bulk PBMC T cells (not recorded which). The clonotype originates from a man aged 18 to 29 in good health. The chain is built from TRBV3-1 and TRBJ1-2. CDR3 loop: CASSQERGNGYTF.